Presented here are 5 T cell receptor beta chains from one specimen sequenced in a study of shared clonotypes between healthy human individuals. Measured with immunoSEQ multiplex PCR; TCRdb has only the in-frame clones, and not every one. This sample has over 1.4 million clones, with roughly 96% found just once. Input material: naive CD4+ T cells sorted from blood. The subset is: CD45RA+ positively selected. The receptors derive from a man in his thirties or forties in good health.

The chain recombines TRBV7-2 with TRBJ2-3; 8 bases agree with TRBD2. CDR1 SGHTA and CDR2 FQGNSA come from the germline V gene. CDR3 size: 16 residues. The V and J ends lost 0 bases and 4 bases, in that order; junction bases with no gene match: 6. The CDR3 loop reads CASSLAGTSLADTQYF. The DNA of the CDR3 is TGTGCCAGCAGCTTAGCTGGGACTAGTCTCGCAGATACGCAGTATTTT.

The DNA of the CDR3 is TGTGCCAGCAGACGACCTAGCGGGAGAGGGGCTGGGAACTACAATGAGCAGTTCTTC. Its protein is CASRRPSGRGAGNYNEQFF. The chain joins TRBV5-4 to TRBJ2-1; TRBD2 agrees at 10 bases. Germline V gene data show CDR1 as SGHNT and CDR2 as YYREEE (reference sequence). The CDR3 has 19 amino acids. V gave up 5 bases and J gave up 3 bases; unmatched junction bases: 17.

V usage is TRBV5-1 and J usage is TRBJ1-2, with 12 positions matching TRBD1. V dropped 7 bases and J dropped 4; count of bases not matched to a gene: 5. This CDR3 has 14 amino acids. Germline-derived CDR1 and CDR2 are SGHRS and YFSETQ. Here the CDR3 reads CASHRDRGLYGYTF. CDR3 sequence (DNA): TGCGCCAGCCACCGGGACAGGGGGCTCTATGGCTACACCTTC.

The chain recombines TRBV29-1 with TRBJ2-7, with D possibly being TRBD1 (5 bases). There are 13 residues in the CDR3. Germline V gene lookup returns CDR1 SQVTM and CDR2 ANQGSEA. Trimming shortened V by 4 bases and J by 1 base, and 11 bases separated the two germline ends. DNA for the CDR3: TGCAGCGTTGCGGCAGGGAAGTCCTACGAGCAGTACTTC. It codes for CSVAAGKSYEQYF.

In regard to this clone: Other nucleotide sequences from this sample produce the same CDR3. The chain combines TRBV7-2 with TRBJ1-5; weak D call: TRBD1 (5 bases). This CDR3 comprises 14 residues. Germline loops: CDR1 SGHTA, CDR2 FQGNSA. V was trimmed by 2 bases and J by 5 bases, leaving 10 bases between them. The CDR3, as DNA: TGTGCCAGCAGCTTACGTGGAGGGGATCAGCCCCAGCATTTT. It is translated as CASSLRGGDQPQHF. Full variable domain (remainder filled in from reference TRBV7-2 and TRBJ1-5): GAGVSQSPSNKVTEKGKDVELRCDPISGHTALYWYRQSLGQGLEFLIYFQGNSAPDKSGLPSDRFSAERTGGSVSTLTIQRTQQEDSAVYLCASSLRGGDQPQHFGDGTRLSIL.